The 9 T cell receptor beta chains below were found in one sample sequenced in a study of regulatory T cells in long-lasting Graves disease. Described time point: newly diagnosed GD, antithyroid drugs for less than 3 months. RNA from PBMCs was the source of the TCR library. Arm-PCR of CDR3 regions and iRepertoire HTBI primers were the basis on which TCR beta libraries were built. TCRdb used MiXCR to reprocess the multiplex PCR reads, holding one entry per CDR3 protein. Among 360,000 or so distinct CDR3 sequences, 16% were seen once, and the ten largest hold approximately 30%. These sequences were also reported in another study, on T cells in Graves' hyperthyroidism and ophthalmopathy.

The sequenced sample was peripheral blood mononuclear cells (PBMCs), obtained at new diagnosis, from a patient treated with antithyroid drugs. Source of these receptors: a man aged 40-49 years with Graves disease.

This clonotype has just a few counts. The chain uses TRBV6-1 and TRBJ2-6, with D unresolved. Germline assignment: CDR1 MNHNS and CDR2 SASEGT. The V end was cut by 10 bases, the J end by 2 bases, with 15 bases between. The CDR3 sequence is 15 residues long. The CDR3 spells CATQLYGTGANVLTF. DNA of the CDR3: TGTGCCACCCAGCTCTATGGAACTGGGGCCAACGTCCTGACTTTC.

The chain carries TRBV29-1 and TRBJ2-7; D is unclear. The CDR3 covers 12 residues. V was shortened by 5 bases and J by 0 bases, with 8 bases between the two germline ends. CDR1 is SQVTM, CDR2 ANQGSEA, per germline. The CDR3 DNA is TGCAGCGTTCGGTTAAACTCCTACGAGCAGTACTTC. This encodes CSVRLNSYEQYF.

This clonotype was seen a handful of times. The chain couples TRBV12-3 or TRBV12-4 to TRBJ2-3; D ambiguous. The V and J ends lost 2 bases and 4 bases respectively, with 10 bases between them. This CDR3 spans 14 amino acids. CDR3 residues: CASSLSEYPDTQYF. The CDR3 nucleotides are TGTGCCAGCAGTTTATCGGAGTATCCAGATACGCAGTATTTT.

This clonotype was observed a few times. The J gene is TRBJ1-3, the V gene TRBV28; D remains ambiguous. Germline V gene sequence: CDR1 MDHEN, CDR2 SYDVKM. Trimming removed 6 bases at V and 6 bases at J, with 12 bases between. This CDR3 contains 13 residues. CDR3: CASRSSTANTIYF. In DNA form, the CDR3 reads TGTGCCAGCAGATCATCTACAGCAAACACCATATATTTT.

The table lists this clonotype with many counts. This chain joins TRBV18 and TRBJ2-2; D is perhaps TRBD1 (6 bases). CDR3 length: 15 residues. Germline V lookup: CDR1 KGHSH, CDR2 LQKENI. V lost 1 base, J lost 5 bases, and 11 bases lay in between. The CDR3 sequence is CASSPLTGWTGELFF. CDR3 in DNA: TGTGCCAGCTCACCACTCACAGGGTGGACCGGGGAGCTGTTTTTT.

The chain carries TRBV3-1 and TRBJ1-2; the D gene is possibly TRBD1 (5 bases). The CDR3 runs to 14 residues. The V end was cut by 4 bases, the J end by 2 bases, with 11 bases between. CDR1 is LGHDT and CDR2 is YNNKEL in the germline V gene (reference sequence). As DNA, the CDR3 is TGTGCCAGCAGCCCGACCCGACAGAACTATGGCTACACCTTC. This codes for CASSPTRQNYGYTF.

This clonotype was picked up many times. The chain links TRBV3-1 to TRBJ1-1; 7 nucleotides align to TRBD1. Germline assignment: CDR1 LGHDT and CDR2 YNNKEL (reference sequence). Trimming removed 2 bases from V and 5 bases from J; junction bases left unmatched: 5. This CDR3 spans 14 amino acids. The CDR3 loop is CASSQQGVGTEAFF. The CDR3 region has the DNA TGTGCCAGCAGCCAACAGGGGGTCGGGACTGAAGCTTTCTTT.

Notes on this clonotype: In this CDR3 the conserved last residue, phenylalanine or tryptophan, is missing, so a read error is likely. The V gene is TRBV2, the J gene TRBJ2-1; the match to TRBD2 covers 13 bases. The length of the CDR3 is 16 residues. V shed 5 bases and J 3 bases; nucleotides not matched to a gene: 4. The germline CDR1 and CDR2 sequences are SNHLY and FYNNEI. DNA of the CDR3: TGTGCCAGCAGTCGGACTAGCGGGGGACACTACAATGAGCAGTTCCTC. Translating gives CASSRTSGGHYNEQFL.

This clonotype was observed at least ten times. The rearrangement uses TRBV28 and TRBJ2-7; D might be TRBD1 (5 bases). V shed 2 bases and J shed 2 bases, with 13 bases lying between them. Germline V gene lookup returns CDR1 MDHEN and CDR2 SYDVKM. The CDR3 runs 15 residues. CDR3 sequence reads: CASSLAIAGTYEQYF. The CDR3 DNA follows: TGTGCCAGCAGTTTAGCAATCGCAGGGACCTACGAGCAGTACTTC.